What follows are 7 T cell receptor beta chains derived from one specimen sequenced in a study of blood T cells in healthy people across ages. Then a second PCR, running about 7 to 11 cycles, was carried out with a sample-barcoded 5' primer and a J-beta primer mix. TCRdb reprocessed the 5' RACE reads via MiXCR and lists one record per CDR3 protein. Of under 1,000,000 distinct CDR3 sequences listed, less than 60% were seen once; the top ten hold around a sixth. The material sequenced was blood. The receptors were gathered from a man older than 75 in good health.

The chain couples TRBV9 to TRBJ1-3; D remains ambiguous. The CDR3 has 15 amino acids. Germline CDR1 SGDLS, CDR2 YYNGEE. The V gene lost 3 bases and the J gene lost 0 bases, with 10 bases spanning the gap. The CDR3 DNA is TGTGCCAGCAGCGCAGAGGCTCGCTCTGGAAACACCATATATTTT. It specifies CASSAEARSGNTIYF.

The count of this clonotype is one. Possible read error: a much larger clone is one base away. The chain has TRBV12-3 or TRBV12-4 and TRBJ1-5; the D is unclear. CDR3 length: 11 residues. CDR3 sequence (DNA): TGTACCAGCAGTTCCCGGCAGCCCCAGCATTTT. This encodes CTSSSRQPQHF.

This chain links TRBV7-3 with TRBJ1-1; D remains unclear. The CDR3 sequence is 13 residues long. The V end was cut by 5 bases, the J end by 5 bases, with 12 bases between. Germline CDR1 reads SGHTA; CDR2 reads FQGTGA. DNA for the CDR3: TGTGCCAGCAGCAACCTCGTAGGGACTGAAGCTTTCTTT. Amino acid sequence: CASSNLVGTEAFF.

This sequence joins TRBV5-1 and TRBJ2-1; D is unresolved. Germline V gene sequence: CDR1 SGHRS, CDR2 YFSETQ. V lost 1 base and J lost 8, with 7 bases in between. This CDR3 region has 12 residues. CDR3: CASSLNLDEQFF. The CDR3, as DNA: TGCGCCAGCAGCTTGAATCTTGATGAGCAGTTCTTC.

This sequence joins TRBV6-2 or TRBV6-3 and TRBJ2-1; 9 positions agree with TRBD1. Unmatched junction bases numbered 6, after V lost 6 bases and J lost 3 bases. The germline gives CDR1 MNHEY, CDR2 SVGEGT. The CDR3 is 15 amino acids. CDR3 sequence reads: CASRRRQGVYNEQFF. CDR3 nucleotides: TGTGCCAGCAGACGGCGACAGGGGGTCTACAATGAGCAGTTCTTC.

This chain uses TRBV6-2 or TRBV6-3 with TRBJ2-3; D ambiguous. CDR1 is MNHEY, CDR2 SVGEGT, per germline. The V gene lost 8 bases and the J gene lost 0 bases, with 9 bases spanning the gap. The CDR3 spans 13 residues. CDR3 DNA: TGTGCCAGCCTCTACCCAAGCACAGATACGCAGTATTTT. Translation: CASLYPSTDTQYF.

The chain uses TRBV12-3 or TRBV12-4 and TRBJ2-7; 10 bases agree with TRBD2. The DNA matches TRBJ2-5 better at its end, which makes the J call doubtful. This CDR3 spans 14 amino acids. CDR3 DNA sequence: TGTGCCAGTAGGCAGCGGGAGGGCCAAGAGACCCAGTACTTC. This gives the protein CASRQREGQETQYF.